The sequence of this TCR beta chain was determined in a study of blood T cells in healthy people across ages. Notes on the study in general: Correlation between TCR beta diversity and naive T cell percentage was strong. PBMCs were not sorted, which prevented a conclusive comparison of naive versus antigen-experienced cells. Diversity estimates drawn from one million T cells were deemed underestimates.

Using a J-beta primer mix together with a sample-barcoded 5' primer, a second PCR was run for roughly 7 to 11 cycles. Each cDNA was tagged by a template-switch adaptor containing 12 random nucleotides. TCRdb recomputed calls from the 5' RACE reads with MiXCR, one row per CDR3 protein. Among 850,000 to 1,000,000 distinct CDR3 sequences listed, around 48% were seen once. The CDR3 sequence is 12 residues long. Per the germline V gene, CDR1 is MGHRA and CDR2 is YSYEKL. Turning to this clonotype: Its specificity is unknown. Germline is not matched at one junction end, which may reflect a read error.

The sequence was obtained from a man aged 25-45 years in good health. The gene calls are TRBV4-1 and TRBJ1-2, with unresolved D. The specimen was blood. This CDR3 reads CASSQAGSGYTF. The CDR3 nucleotides read TGTGCCAGCAGCCAAGCTGGGTCCGGCTACACCTTC.